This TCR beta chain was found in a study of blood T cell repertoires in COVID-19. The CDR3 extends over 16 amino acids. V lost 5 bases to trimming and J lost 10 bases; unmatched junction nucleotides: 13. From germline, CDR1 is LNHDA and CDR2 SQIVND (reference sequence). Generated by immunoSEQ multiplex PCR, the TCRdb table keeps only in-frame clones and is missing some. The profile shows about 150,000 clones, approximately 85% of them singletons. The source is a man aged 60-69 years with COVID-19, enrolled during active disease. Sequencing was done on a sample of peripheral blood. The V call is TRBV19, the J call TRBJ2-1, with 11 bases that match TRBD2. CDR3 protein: CASSEQGIAGGAEQFF. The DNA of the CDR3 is TGTGCCAGTAGTGAACAGGGGATAGCGGGGGGGGCCGAGCAGTTCTTC.